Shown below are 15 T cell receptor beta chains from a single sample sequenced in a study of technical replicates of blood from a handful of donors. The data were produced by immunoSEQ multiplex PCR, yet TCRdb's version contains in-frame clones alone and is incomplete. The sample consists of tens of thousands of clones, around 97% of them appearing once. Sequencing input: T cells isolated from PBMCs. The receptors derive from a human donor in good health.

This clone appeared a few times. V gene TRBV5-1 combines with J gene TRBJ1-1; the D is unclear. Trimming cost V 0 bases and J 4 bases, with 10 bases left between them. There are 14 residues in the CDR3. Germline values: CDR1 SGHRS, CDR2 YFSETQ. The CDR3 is CASSLVLGSTEAFF. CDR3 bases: TGCGCCAGCAGCTTGGTCTTGGGCAGCACTGAAGCTTTCTTT.

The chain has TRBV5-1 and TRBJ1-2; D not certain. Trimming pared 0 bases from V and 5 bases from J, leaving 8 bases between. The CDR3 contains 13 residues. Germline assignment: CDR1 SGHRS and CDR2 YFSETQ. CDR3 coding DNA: TGCGCCAGCAGCTTGGCGGGTGGTTATGGCTACACCTTC. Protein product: CASSLAGGYGYTF.

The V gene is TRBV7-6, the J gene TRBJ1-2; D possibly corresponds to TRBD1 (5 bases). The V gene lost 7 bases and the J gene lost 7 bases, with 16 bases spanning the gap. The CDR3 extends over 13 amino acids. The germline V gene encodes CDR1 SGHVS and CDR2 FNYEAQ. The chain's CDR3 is CASNVTSRAGYTF. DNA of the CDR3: TGTGCCAGCAACGTCACCAGCAGGGCTGGCTACACCTTC. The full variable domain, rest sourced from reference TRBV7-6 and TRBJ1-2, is GAGVSQSPRYKVTKRGQDVALRCDPISGHVSLYWYRQALGQGPEFLTYFNYEAQQDKSGLPNDRFSAERPEGSISTLTIQRTEQRDSAMYRCASNVTSRAGYTFGSGTRLTVV.

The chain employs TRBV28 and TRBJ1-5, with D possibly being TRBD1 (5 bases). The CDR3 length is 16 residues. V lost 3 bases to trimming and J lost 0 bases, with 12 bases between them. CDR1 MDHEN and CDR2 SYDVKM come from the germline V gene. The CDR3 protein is CASSLRGLNSNQPQHF. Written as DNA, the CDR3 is TGTGCCAGCAGTTTGAGGGGACTGAATAGCAATCAGCCCCAGCATTTT.

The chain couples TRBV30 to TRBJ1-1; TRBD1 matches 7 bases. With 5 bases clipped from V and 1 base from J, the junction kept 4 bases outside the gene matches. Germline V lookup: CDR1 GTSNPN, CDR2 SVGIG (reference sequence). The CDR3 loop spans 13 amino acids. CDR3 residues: CAWRDSSNTEAFF. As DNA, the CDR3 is TGTGCCTGGCGGGACAGCTCGAACACTGAAGCTTTCTTT.

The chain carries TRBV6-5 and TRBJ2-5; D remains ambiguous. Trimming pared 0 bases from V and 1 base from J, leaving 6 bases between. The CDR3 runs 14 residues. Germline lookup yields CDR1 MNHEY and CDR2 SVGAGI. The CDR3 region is CASSYSGSQETQYF. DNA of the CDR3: TGTGCCAGCAGTTACTCGGGCAGCCAAGAGACCCAGTACTTC.

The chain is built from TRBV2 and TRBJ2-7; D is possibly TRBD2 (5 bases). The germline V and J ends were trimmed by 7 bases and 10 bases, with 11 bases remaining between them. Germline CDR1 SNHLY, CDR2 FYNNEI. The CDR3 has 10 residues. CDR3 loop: CASTYRGQYF. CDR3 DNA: TGTGCCAGCACCTACCGGGGTCAGTACTTC.

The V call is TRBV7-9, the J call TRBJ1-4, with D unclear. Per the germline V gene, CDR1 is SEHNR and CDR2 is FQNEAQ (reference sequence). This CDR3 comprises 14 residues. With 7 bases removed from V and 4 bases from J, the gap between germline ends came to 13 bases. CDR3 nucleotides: TGTGCCAGCACCTTCGGAGGGAGTAATGAAAAACTGTTTTTT. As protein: CASTFGGSNEKLFF.

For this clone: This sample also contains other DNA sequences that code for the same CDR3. The CDR3 nucleotides read TGCGCCAGCAGCTTGGACGGCTACGAGCAGTACTTC. Its protein is CASSLDGYEQYF. J is TRBJ2-7 and V is TRBV5-1; D is uncertain. The V end lost 0 bases, the J end lost 3 bases, and 4 bases lay between the germline ends. The germline V gene has CDR1 SGHRS and CDR2 YFSETQ. CDR3 length equals 12 residues.

CDR3 residues: CATRRGETGSPLHF. In nucleotides, the CDR3 is TGTGCCACCCGGAGGGGAGAGACAGGGTCACCCCTCCACTTT. This chain joins TRBV19 and TRBJ1-6; 7 bases fit TRBD1. V shed 10 bases and J 10 bases; nucleotides not matched to a gene: 13. Per the germline V gene, CDR1 is LNHDA and CDR2 is SQIVND (reference sequence). The CDR3 length is 14 residues.

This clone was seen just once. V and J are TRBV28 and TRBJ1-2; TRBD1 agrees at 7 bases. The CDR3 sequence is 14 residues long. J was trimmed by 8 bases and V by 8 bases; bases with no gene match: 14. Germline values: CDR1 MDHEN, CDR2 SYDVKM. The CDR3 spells CASGDRRSFWGYTF. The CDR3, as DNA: TGTGCCAGCGGGGACAGAAGATCCTTTTGGGGCTACACCTTC.

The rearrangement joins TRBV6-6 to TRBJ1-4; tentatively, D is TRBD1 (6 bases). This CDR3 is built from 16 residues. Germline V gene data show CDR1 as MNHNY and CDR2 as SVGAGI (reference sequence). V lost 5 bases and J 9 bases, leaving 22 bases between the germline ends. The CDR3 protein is CASSPPGRGPTQKLFF. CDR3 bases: TGTGCCAGCAGTCCTCCGGGCAGGGGCCCAACCCAAAAACTGTTTTTT.

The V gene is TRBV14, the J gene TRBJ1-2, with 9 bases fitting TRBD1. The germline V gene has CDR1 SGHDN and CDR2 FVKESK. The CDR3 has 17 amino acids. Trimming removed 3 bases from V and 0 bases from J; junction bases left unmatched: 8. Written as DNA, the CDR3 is TGTGCCAGCAGCCACCTAAGACAGGGGGAGGCTAACTATGGCTACACCTTC. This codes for CASSHLRQGEANYGYTF.

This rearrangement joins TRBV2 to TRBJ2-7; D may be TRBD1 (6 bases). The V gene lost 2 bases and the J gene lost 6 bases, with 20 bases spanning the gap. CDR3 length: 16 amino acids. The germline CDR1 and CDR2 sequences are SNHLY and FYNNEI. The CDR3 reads CASSETGRGYFGEQYF. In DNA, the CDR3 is TGTGCCAGCAGTGAAACAGGCAGGGGTTATTTTGGCGAGCAGTACTTC.

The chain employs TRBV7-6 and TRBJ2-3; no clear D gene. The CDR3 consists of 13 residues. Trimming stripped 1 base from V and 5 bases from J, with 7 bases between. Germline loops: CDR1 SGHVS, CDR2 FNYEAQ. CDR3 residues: CASSLGPEDTQYF. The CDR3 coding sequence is TGTGCCAGCAGCTTAGGGCCCGAAGATACGCAGTATTTT.